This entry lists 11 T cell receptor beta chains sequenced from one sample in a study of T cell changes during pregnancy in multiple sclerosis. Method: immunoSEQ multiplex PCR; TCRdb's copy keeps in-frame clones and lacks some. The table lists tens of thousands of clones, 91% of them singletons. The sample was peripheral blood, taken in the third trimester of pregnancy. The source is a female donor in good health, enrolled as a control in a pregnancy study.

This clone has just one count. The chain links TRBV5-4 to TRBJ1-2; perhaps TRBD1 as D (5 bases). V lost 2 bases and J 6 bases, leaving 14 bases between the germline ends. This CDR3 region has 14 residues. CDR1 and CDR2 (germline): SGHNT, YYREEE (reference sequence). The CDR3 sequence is CASSFSRWGDGYTF. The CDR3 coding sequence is TGTGCCAGCAGCTTCTCCCGGTGGGGGGATGGCTACACCTTC. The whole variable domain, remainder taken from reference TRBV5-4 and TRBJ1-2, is ETGVTQSPTHLIKTRGQQVTLRCSSQSGHNTVSWYQQALGQGPQFIFQYYREEENGRGNFPPRFSGLQFPNYSSELNVNALELDDSALYLCASSFSRWGDGYTFGSGTRLTVV.

The CDR3 nucleotides read TGTGCCAGCAGTGCCGAGGGCAGGTCGGGCGAGCAGTACTTC. Amino acids: CASSAEGRSGEQYF. The chain links TRBV6-1 to TRBJ2-7, with D possibly TRBD2 on 5 matching bases. The V gene lost 4 bases and the J gene lost 6 bases, with 16 bases spanning the gap. The CDR3 extends over 14 amino acids. CDR1 is MNHNS and CDR2 is SASEGT in the germline V gene.

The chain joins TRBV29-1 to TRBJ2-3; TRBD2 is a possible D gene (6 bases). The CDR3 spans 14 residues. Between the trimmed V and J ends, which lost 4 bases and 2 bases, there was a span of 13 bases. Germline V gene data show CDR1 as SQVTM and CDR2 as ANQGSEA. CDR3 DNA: TGCAGCGTTGGGGGAGGCGGGTACACAGATACGCAGTATTTT. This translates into CSVGGGGYTDTQYF.

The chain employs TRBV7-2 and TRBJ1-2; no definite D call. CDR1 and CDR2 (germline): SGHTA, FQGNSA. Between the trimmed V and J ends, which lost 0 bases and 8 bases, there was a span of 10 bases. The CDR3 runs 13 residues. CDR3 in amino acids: CASSLAWRAGYTF. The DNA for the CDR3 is TGTGCCAGCAGCTTAGCTTGGAGAGCGGGCTACACCTTC.

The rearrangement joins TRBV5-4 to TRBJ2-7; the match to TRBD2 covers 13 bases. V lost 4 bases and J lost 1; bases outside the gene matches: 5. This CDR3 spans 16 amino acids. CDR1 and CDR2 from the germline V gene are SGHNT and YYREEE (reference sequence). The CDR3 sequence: CASSPPGLAGSYEQYF. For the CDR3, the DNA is TGTGCCAGCAGCCCTCCGGGACTAGCGGGATCCTACGAGCAGTACTTC.

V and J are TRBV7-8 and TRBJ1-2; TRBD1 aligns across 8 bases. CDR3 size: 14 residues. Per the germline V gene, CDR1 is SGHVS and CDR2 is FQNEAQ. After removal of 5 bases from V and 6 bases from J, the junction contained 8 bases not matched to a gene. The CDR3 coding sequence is TGTGCCAGCAGCGGAGACAGGGGAATCAATGGCTACACCTTC. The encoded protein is CASSGDRGINGYTF.

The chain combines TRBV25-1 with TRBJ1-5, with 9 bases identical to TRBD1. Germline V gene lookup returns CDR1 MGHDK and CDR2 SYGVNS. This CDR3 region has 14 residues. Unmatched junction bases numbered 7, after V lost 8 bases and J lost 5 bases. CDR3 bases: TGTGCCAGCGGGAGGGGACAGGGAGATCAGCCCCAGCATTTT. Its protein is CASGRGQGDQPQHF.

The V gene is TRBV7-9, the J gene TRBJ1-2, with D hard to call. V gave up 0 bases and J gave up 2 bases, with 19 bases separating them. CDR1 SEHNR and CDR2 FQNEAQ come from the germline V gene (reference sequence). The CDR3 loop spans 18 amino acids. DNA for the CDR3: TGTGCCAGCAGCTTAGCCCTCCTGCGCGGTCGTCGGAACTATGGCTACACCTTC. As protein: CASSLALLRGRRNYGYTF.

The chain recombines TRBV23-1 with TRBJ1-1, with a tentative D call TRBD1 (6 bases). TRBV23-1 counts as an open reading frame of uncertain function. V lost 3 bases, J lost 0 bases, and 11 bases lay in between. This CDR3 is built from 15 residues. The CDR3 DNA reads TGCGCCAGCAGTCAGTCTGACAGGCTGAACACTGAAGCTTTCTTT. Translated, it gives CASSQSDRLNTEAFF.

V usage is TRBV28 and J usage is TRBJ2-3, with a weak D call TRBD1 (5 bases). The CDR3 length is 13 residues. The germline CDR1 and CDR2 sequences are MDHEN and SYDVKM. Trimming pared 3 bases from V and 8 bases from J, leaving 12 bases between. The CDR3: CASSLGQHPTQYF. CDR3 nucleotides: TGTGCCAGCAGTTTGGGGCAACACCCTACGCAGTATTTT.

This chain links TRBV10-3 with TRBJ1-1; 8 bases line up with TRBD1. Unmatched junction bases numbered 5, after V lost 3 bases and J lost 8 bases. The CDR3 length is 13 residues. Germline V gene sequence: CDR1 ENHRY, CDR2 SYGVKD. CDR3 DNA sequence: TGTGCCATCAGTGATTTGACAGGGGAGGAAGCTTTCTTT. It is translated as CAISDLTGEEAFF.